This T cell receptor (beta chain) was documented in a study of blood T cell repertoires in COVID-19. Here immunoSEQ multiplex PCR was the method, and the copy in TCRdb shows in-frame clones only, minus some. This table holds approximately 150,000 clones, roughly 88% found once. The CDR3 has 16 residues. The germline V gene encodes CDR1 SGHVS and CDR2 FNYEAQ. With V trimmed by 0 bases and J by 3 bases, 8 bases remained unmatched. The chain carries TRBV7-6 and TRBJ2-7, with 7 bases lining up with TRBD1. The TCR sequence derives from an older man who had been exposed to COVID-19. Sequenced sample: PBMCs or T cells enriched from blood (not recorded which). The CDR3 reads CASSLAGDSNLYEQYF. CDR3 nucleotide sequence: TGTGCCAGCAGCTTAGCGGGGGACAGTAACCTCTACGAGCAGTACTTC.